The present TCR beta chain was sequenced within a study of T-cell reconstitution after alpha-beta-depleted transplantation in children. Whole-study findings and limits: In some patients, recipient T cells and intrathymic progenitors surviving conditioning explained high day-60 diversity. Reportedly, alpha-beta T cells present about two months post-transplant originated from several hundred expanded clones of graft origin. One year post-transplant, T-cell counts and diversity were largely derived from T cells produced anew.

In this sample, this clonotype turned up a few times. Its antigen is not identified. The CDR3 spans 12 residues. V lost 0 bases and J lost 8, with 7 bases in between. In germline, CDR1 is KGHSY, CDR2 FQNENV. Unique molecular identifiers featured in how the TCRbeta library was prepared. TCRdb re-called the PCR reads with MiXCR, one entry per CDR3 protein. The sample lists 85,000 to 120,000 distinct CDR3 sequences, 7.5% to 9.5% occurring once. The chain has TRBV16 and TRBJ1-2; no reliable D call. Sequenced material: PBMCs, taken before TCRalphabeta/CD19-depleted stem cell transplant. The clonotype was recovered from a boy aged 2 to 10 with acute lymphoblastic leukemia, due to receive a stem cell transplant. The CDR3 sequence: CASSQSGSGYTF. Written as DNA, the CDR3 is TGTGCCAGCAGCCAATCTGGCTCAGGCTACACCTTC.